Listed below are T cell receptor beta chains from one sample, sequenced in a study of blood T cell repertoires in COVID-19. The data were produced by immunoSEQ multiplex PCR, yet TCRdb's version contains in-frame clones alone and is incomplete. The repertoire holds about 220,000 clones, with around 75% as singletons. Sample: peripheral blood. Receptor source: a human donor in a cohort sampled during active COVID-19. CDR3s include the opening cysteine and the closing phenylalanine or tryptophan. The D gene is left open where the match is weak. Where a row states a size, it is once, few, many or the class of an expanded clone; other rows omit it.

v_gene	j_gene	d_gene	abundance	CDR3nt	CDR3aa
TRBV28	TRBJ2-5	.	.	TGTGCCAGCAGTCCGAGGGGGGGCGAGACCCAGTACTTC	CASSPRGGETQYF
TRBV5-1	TRBJ1-1	TRBD1	many	TGCGCCAGCAGCTTTCAGGGGGGTAACATGAACACTGAAGCTTTCTTT	CASSFQGGNMNTEAFF
TRBV9	TRBJ1-6	TRBD1	.	TGTGCCAGCAGCGTAGTATCGGGACAGGATCTCCACTTT	CASSVVSGQDLHF
TRBV7-2	TRBJ1-5	.	.	TGTGCCAGCAGCTTAGCGATGAGGGAACGAGGCAATCAGCCCCAGCATTTT	CASSLAMRERGNQPQHF
TRBV25-1	TRBJ2-1	TRBD2	.	TGTGCCAGCAGTGAATCTGGGACTAGCGGGAGAGGTGAGCAGTTCTTC	CASSESGTSGRGEQFF
TRBV5-6	TRBJ2-7	TRBD1	.	TGTGCCAGCAGCGCTACAGGGGGCGCAAGGAACGAGCAGTACTTC	CASSATGGARNEQYF
TRBV10-3	TRBJ2-1	.	.	TGTGCCATCAGGCGGGACTCCCTCTACAATGAGCAGTTCTTC	CAIRRDSLYNEQFF
TRBV5-4	TRBJ1-6	TRBD1	.	TGTGCCAGCAGTATTCTGACAGGGATGGGTTCACCCCTCCACTTT	CASSILTGMGSPLHF
TRBV19	TRBJ1-1	TRBD1	.	TGTGCCAGTAGAGGAACAGGGGGCATGAACACTGAAGCTTTCTTT	CASRGTGGMNTEAFF
TRBV5-1	TRBJ1-2	TRBD1	.	TGCGCCAGCAGCGCCCAAACAGGGGTCTATGGCTACACCTTC	CASSAQTGVYGYTF
TRBV18	TRBJ1-1	.	.	TGTGCCAGCTCATTCACCGGGGGAAACACTGAAGCTTTCTTT	CASSFTGGNTEAFF
TRBV30	TRBJ2-1	TRBD2	.	TGTGCCTGGAGTTCCACTAGCGGGAGGGCCGGTGAGCAGTTCTTC	CAWSSTSGRAGEQFF
TRBV5-1	TRBJ1-3	.	.	TGCGCCAGCAGCTTGGCCGCAGGCTCTGGAAACACCATATATTTT	CASSLAAGSGNTIYF
TRBV4-3	TRBJ2-1	TRBD2	.	TGCGCCAGCAGCCAACGACTAGCGGGAGGGTACAATGAGCAGTTCTTC	CASSQRLAGGYNEQFF
TRBV2	TRBJ2-3	TRBD2	.	TGTGCCAGCGGCGGACTAGCGGGAACAGATACGCAGTATTTT	CASGGLAGTDTQYF
TRBV25-1	TRBJ2-7	TRBD1	.	TGTGCCAGCAGTGAATTTGGAATGGGACAGGGCAACTACGAGCAGTACTTC	CASSEFGMGQGNYEQYF
TRBV13	TRBJ1-2	.	.	TGTGCCAGCAGCCCATACAGGGTTCGTGGCTACACCTTC	CASSPYRVRGYTF
TRBV19	TRBJ2-6	.	.	TGTGCCAGTAGAGACGGGGGCTCTGGGGCCAACGTCCTGACTTTC	CASRDGGSGANVLTF
TRBV7-9	TRBJ2-7	TRBD1	.	TGTGCCAGCAGCAAAAGGGACAGGGGACACGAGCAGTACTTC	CASSKRDRGHEQYF
TRBV6-2/TRBV6-3	TRBJ2-7	TRBD2	.	TGTGCCAGCAGTAGAGTGGCGGGGGTATCCTACGAGCAGTACTTC	CASSRVAGVSYEQYF
TRBV6-5	TRBJ2-5	TRBD1	.	TGTGCCAGCAGTTACTCACAGGGGGAGACCCAGTACTTC	CASSYSQGETQYF
TRBV6-2/TRBV6-3	TRBJ1-3	.	.	TGTGCCAGCAGTCGTCAGGGAATCTCTGGAAACACCATATATTTT	CASSRQGISGNTIYF
TRBV5-4	TRBJ1-6	.	.	TGTGCCAGCAGTTTACCTAGATCACCCCTCCACTTT	CASSLPRSPLHF
TRBV28	TRBJ2-7	.	.	TGTGCCAGCAGCCTTCTCCAGGGGATAAGTGCCTACGAGCAGTACTTC	CASSLLQGISAYEQYF
TRBV28	TRBJ1-4	.	.	TGTGCCAGCAGTTTGGTCTTCAGGAGGTTAAAGAATGAAAAACTGTTTTTT	CASSLVFRRLKNEKLFF
TRBV2	TRBJ2-2	.	.	TGTGCCAGCCTACAGGAGACGAACACCGGGGAGCTGTTTTTT	CASLQETNTGELFF
TRBV11-2	TRBJ2-7	TRBD1	.	TGTGCCAGCAGCTTAACGATAGACAGGGCGGAGCAGTACTTC	CASSLTIDRAEQYF
TRBV19	TRBJ1-1	.	.	TGTGCCAGTAGTATAGTCCGGGTCCGGAACACTGAAGCTTTCTTT	CASSIVRVRNTEAFF
TRBV3-1/TRBV3-2	TRBJ2-1	.	.	TGTGCCAGCAGCCGTAGCTGGAGCTCCTACAATGAGCAGTTCTTC	CASSRSWSSYNEQFF
TRBV19	TRBJ1-1	.	few	TGTGCCAGTAGTATCGGATTTGACTCTGAAGCTTTCTTT	CASSIGFDSEAFF
TRBV7-9	TRBJ1-2	.	once	TGTGCCAGCAGCTTGGAGGGCCGATACTATGGCTACACCTTC	CASSLEGRYYGYTF
TRBV20-1	TRBJ2-7	.	.	TGCAGTGCTAGACCTTACTACGAGCAGTACTTC	CSARPYYEQYF
TRBV5-8	TRBJ2-7	TRBD2	few	TGTGCCAGCAGCGCGGGGGGCGGGACGTACGAGCAGTACTTC	CASSAGGGTYEQYF
TRBV9	TRBJ2-1	TRBD2	.	TGTGCCAGCAGCCCGGGGGTTAGCGGGAGGGCGATTGAGCAGTTCTTC	CASSPGVSGRAIEQFF
TRBV30	TRBJ1-2	TRBD1	.	TGTGCCTGGAGTGGAACAGGGGGCTACTATGGCTACACCTTC	CAWSGTGGYYGYTF
TRBV4-2	TRBJ2-1	TRBD2	once	TGTGCCAGCAGCCAAGCCCGGACTAGCGGGATAGGTGAGCAGTTCTTC	CASSQARTSGIGEQFF
TRBV24-1	TRBJ1-5	.	once	TGTGCCACCAGTGATTCCGTGACGGGCGGGAGGAATCAGCCCCAGCATTTT	CATSDSVTGGRNQPQHF
TRBV6-6	TRBJ1-4	.	.	TGTGCCAGCAGTTGGACCCACAGGGATGAAAAACTGTTTTTT	CASSWTHRDEKLFF
TRBV4-3	TRBJ2-1	TRBD2	.	TGCGCCAGCAGCCAAGAAGCACGAGGGACTAGCGGGAGCTCCTACAATGAGCAGTTCTTC	CASSQEARGTSGSSYNEQFF
TRBV29-1	TRBJ2-2	.	.	TGCAGCGTTCGGGGTCAGCCGAACACCGGGGAGCTGTTTTTT	CSVRGQPNTGELFF
TRBV4-2	TRBJ1-1	.	.	TGTGCCAGCAGCCCCAGGGCAGGAATGAACACTGAAGCTTTCTTT	CASSPRAGMNTEAFF
TRBV11-2	TRBJ1-1	TRBD1	.	TGTGCCAGCAGTTTGGACAGGGGGAACACTGAAGCTTTCTTT	CASSLDRGNTEAFF